Below, 16 T cell receptor beta chains from the same sample are listed, as sequenced in a study of monozygotic twins with inflammatory bowel disease. TCRdb reanalyzed the 5' RACE reads, giving one entry per CDR3 protein sequence and no DNA. The sample totals more than 300,000 distinct CDR3 sequences. The sequencing input was blood. These receptor sequences come from a human donor with ulcerative colitis or Crohn's disease, or a healthy co-twin of an affected twin (not recorded which).

The CDR3 here is CASSFTGGYNEQFF. The gene calls are TRBV7-3 and TRBJ2-1; TCRdb gives TRBD1 as the D gene, but with no DNA this cannot be confirmed. Germline V gene lookup returns CDR1 SGHTA and CDR2 FQGTGA. This CDR3 has 14 residues.

The chain employs TRBV7-8 and TRBJ2-2; the D gene TCRdb calls, TRBD1, cannot be checked with no DNA. Germline V lookup: CDR1 SGHVS, CDR2 FQNEAQ. The length of the CDR3 is 15 residues. The CDR3 loop is CASSSGTGVAGELFF.

The chain joins TRBV25-1 to TRBJ1-2; TCRdb reports TRBD1, a call that lacks DNA to check it against. The germline gives CDR1 MGHDK, CDR2 SYGVNS. The CDR3 loop spans 15 amino acids. The CDR3 sequence is CASSEGGAGDYGYTF.

The V and J genes are TRBV24-1 and TRBJ2-5; checking the TCRdb D call of TRBD1 is not possible without DNA. CDR3 length: 16 amino acids. Germline lookup yields CDR1 KGHDR and CDR2 SFDVKD. CDR3 sequence: CATSDFGRGLEETQYF.

The gene calls are TRBV27 and TRBJ1-2; as DNA is missing, the TRBD1 call by TCRdb cannot be tested. In germline, CDR1 is MNHEY, CDR2 SMNVEV (reference sequence). The CDR3 consists of 13 residues. The chain's CDR3 is CASRQGLFYGYTF.

J is TRBJ2-3 and V is TRBV4-3; with no DNA, the TCRdb D assignment of TRBD1 cannot be verified. Per germline, CDR1 LGHNA and CDR2 YSLEER. This CDR3 has 17 residues. This chain's CDR3 is CASSPRDRGRITDTQYF.

CDR3 residues: CASSLEGKTYEQYF. This chain joins TRBV5-5 and TRBJ2-7; TCRdb's D call, TRBD1, is unchecked because there is no DNA. Germline V gene sequence: CDR1 SGHKS, CDR2 YYEKEE (reference sequence). This CDR3 comprises 14 residues.

The chain links TRBV11-1 to TRBJ2-1; lacking DNA, the TRBD1 call made by TCRdb goes unchecked. The CDR3 has 19 residues. Germline V lookup: CDR1 SGHAT, CDR2 FQDESV (reference sequence). The CDR3 spells CASSSIPWSDLSSYNEQFF.

The rearrangement joins TRBV24-1 to TRBJ2-5; TCRdb designates TRBD1, a call that cannot be tested without DNA. The CDR3 is 15 amino acids. The germline gives CDR1 KGHDR, CDR2 SFDVKD. CDR3 in amino acids: CATSDSTGPEETQYF.

The CDR3 sequence is CASSQEIGGNRGLFF. The rearrangement joins TRBV4-3 to TRBJ2-1; TCRdb returns TRBD1, unconfirmable since there is no DNA. Germline V gives CDR1 LGHNA, CDR2 YSLEER. The CDR3 is 15 residues long.

This chain uses TRBV6-2 or TRBV6-3 with TRBJ1-2. CDR1 and CDR2 from the germline V gene are MNHEY and SVGEGT. There are 12 residues in the CDR3. The CDR3 region is CASSLRVYGYTF.

The chain employs TRBV5-6 and TRBJ1-1. The CDR3 spans 14 residues. Germline lookup yields CDR1 SGHDT and CDR2 YYEEEE. CDR3 protein: CASSFGVTNLKAFF.

V usage is TRBV24-1 and J usage is TRBJ2-5; as DNA is missing, the TRBD2 call by TCRdb cannot be tested. Per germline, CDR1 KGHDR and CDR2 SFDVKD. The CDR3 covers 16 residues. The CDR3 loop is CATSDTSGATQETQYF.

The chain links TRBV20-1 to TRBJ2-3; TCRdb gives TRBD2 as the D gene, but with no DNA this cannot be confirmed. The CDR3 runs 15 residues. CDR1 is DFQATT, CDR2 SNEGSKA, per germline (reference sequence). CDR3 amino acids: CSAYGAGGMEDTQYF.

This rearrangement joins TRBV7-9 to TRBJ1-2; TCRdb proposes TRBD1, but this gene call is untestable without DNA. The CDR3 is 12 amino acids. Germline V gives CDR1 SEHNR, CDR2 FQNEAQ (reference sequence). The CDR3 here is CASFRSGGGYTF.

The CDR3 reads CASSDSSGGPDTQYF. This chain uses TRBV6-4 with TRBJ2-3; without DNA, the TCRdb call of TRBD1 cannot be checked. CDR3 length equals 15 residues. Germline CDR1 is MRHNA and CDR2 is SNTAGT.